The 27 T cell receptor beta chains below all came from one sample that was sequenced in a study of blood T cell repertoires in COVID-19. Sequencing used immunoSEQ multiplex PCR; TCRdb keeps in-frame clones, though not all of them. The data contain roughly 260,000 clones, about nine tenths of them singletons. Sequenced input: peripheral blood. These receptors were taken from a man between 60 and 70 years old who had recovered from COVID-19.

This clone was observed once. The V gene is TRBV11-2, the J gene TRBJ2-2; the D is unclear. The germline V gene encodes CDR1 SGHAT and CDR2 FQNNGV. V lost 3 bases and J lost 8, with 7 bases in between. The CDR3 spans 12 residues. CDR3 sequence: CASSFYGGELFF. CDR3 in DNA: TGTGCCAGCAGCTTTTACGGGGGGGAGCTGTTTTTT.

The rearrangement uses TRBV30 and TRBJ1-1, with 11 bases fitting TRBD1. After removal of 2 bases from V and 12 bases from J, the junction contained 8 bases not matched to a gene. This CDR3 is built from 13 residues. Germline CDR1 reads GTSNPN; CDR2 reads SVGIG (reference sequence). CDR3 bases: TGTGCCTGGAGTACCCGGACAGGGGGCGTGACTTTCTTT. Its protein is CAWSTRTGGVTFF.

The chain is built from TRBV6-5 and TRBJ2-2, with D possibly being TRBD1 (6 bases). CDR1 and CDR2 from the germline V gene are MNHEY and SVGAGI. The CDR3 sequence is 15 residues long. Between the trimmed V and J ends, which lost 7 bases and 2 bases, there was a span of 14 bases. This CDR3 reads CASIPLGQNTGELFF. Here the CDR3 DNA reads TGTGCCAGCATCCCCTTGGGACAAAACACCGGGGAGCTGTTTTTT.

This clone was found once. The rearrangement links TRBV5-4 to TRBJ2-7; 7 bases match TRBD2. The CDR3 runs to 14 residues. Germline values: CDR1 SGHNT, CDR2 YYREEE (reference sequence). Losses at the gene ends were 5 bases for V and 0 bases for J; bases not matched to a gene: 5. The CDR3 nucleotides read TGTGCCAGCAGTCCTAGCGGCGTCTCCTACGAGCAGTACTTC. This gives the protein CASSPSGVSYEQYF.

V usage is TRBV19 and J usage is TRBJ1-6; TRBD1 might be the D (5 bases). The CDR3 is made up of 12 amino acids. Germline values: CDR1 LNHDA, CDR2 SQIVND (reference sequence). The germline V and J ends were trimmed by 8 bases and 9 bases, with 11 bases remaining between them. The CDR3 region is CASAGEGSPLHF. For the CDR3, the DNA is TGTGCCAGTGCGGGGGAAGGTTCACCCCTCCACTTT.

The rearrangement uses TRBV14 and TRBJ1-6, with 7 bases aligning to TRBD1. V dropped 6 bases and J dropped 7; count of bases not matched to a gene: 3. Germline values: CDR1 SGHDN, CDR2 FVKESK. This CDR3 has 13 residues. CDR3 loop: CASRLTGNSPLHF. For the CDR3, the DNA is TGTGCCAGCAGACTGACAGGGAATTCACCCCTCCACTTT.

The V call is TRBV7-9, the J call TRBJ1-2; 8 positions match TRBD1. Unmatched junction bases numbered 5, after V lost 1 base and J lost 4 bases. The germline CDR1 and CDR2 sequences are SEHNR and FQNEAQ (reference sequence). This CDR3 spans 15 amino acids. CDR3 in DNA: TGTGCCAGCAGCTTAGACGGACAGGGCGGCTATGGCTACACCTTC. Amino acid sequence: CASSLDGQGGYGYTF.

Concerning this clone itself: At the DNA level, this CDR3 is encoded by other sequences in the same sample as well. The V call is TRBV5-1, the J call TRBJ2-3; 7 nucleotides line up with TRBD1. Trimming took 4 bases from V and 0 from J; bases not matched to a gene: 2. This CDR3 is built from 14 residues. Per the germline V gene, CDR1 is SGHRS and CDR2 is YFSETQ. The CDR3 nucleotides read TGCGCCAGCAGCGTGGGACAGAGCACAGATACGCAGTATTTT. Its translation: CASSVGQSTDTQYF.

This chain connects TRBV3-1 (or the pseudogene TRBV3-2) to TRBJ2-1; 8 positions match TRBD2. The CDR3 extends over 18 amino acids. Trimming at V came to 0 bases and at J to 8 bases, leaving 15 bases not matched to a gene. The V gene's germline CDR1 is LGHDT and CDR2 YNNKEL (reference sequence). CDR3 sequence: CASSQDIRGGLARYEQFF. The CDR3, as DNA: TGTGCCAGCAGCCAAGATATCCGAGGCGGACTAGCAAGGTATGAGCAGTTCTTC.

The chain links TRBV12-5 to TRBJ1-2; a possible D gene is TRBD1 (5 bases). Trimming took off 0 bases at V and 8 bases at J, with 28 bases between the two ends. Germline V gene lookup returns CDR1 LGHNT and CDR2 FRNRAP. This CDR3 is built from 19 residues. CDR3: CASGLVIGSNSDILGGYTF. The CDR3 nucleotides are TGTGCTAGTGGTTTGGTAATAGGGTCAAACTCGGACATATTGGGAGGCTACACCTTC.

This chain uses TRBV5-4 with TRBJ2-5, with D tentatively TRBD1 (6 bases). The CDR3 consists of 18 residues. Germline CDR1 is SGHNT and CDR2 is YYREEE (reference sequence). The germline V and J ends were trimmed by 4 bases and 2 bases, with 24 bases remaining between them. CDR3 nucleotides: TGTGCCAGCAGCCCCCCACCCCGACCCGGACAGATTCAAGAGACCCAGTACTTC. It yields the protein CASSPPPRPGQIQETQYF.

The chain combines TRBV14 with TRBJ2-7, with 9 bases lining up with TRBD1. V trimming: 4 bases; J trimming: 3 bases; junction bases outside the gene matches: 4. This CDR3 is built from 14 residues. Germline CDR1 reads SGHDN; CDR2 reads FVKESK. CDR3 amino acids: CASSRRQGDYEQYF. CDR3 sequence (DNA): TGTGCCAGCAGCCGCCGACAGGGGGACTACGAGCAGTACTTC. Filled out from reference TRBV14 and TRBJ2-7, the complete variable domain reads EAGVTQFPSHSVIEKGQTVTLRCDPISGHDNLYWYRRVMGKEIKFLLHFVKESKQDESGMPNNRFLAERTGGTYSTLKVQPAELEDSGVYFCASSRRQGDYEQYFGPGTRLTVT.

This chain links TRBV2 with TRBJ1-5; D gene ambiguous. This CDR3 has 14 residues. Germline loops: CDR1 SNHLY, CDR2 FYNNEI. The V end lost 4 bases, the J end lost 0 bases, and 7 bases lay between the germline ends. The CDR3: CASSGRDSNQPQHF. CDR3 in DNA: TGTGCCAGCAGTGGACGGGATAGCAATCAGCCCCAGCATTTT.

This chain links TRBV7-2 with TRBJ1-1; D remains unclear. The CDR3 extends over 18 amino acids. Germline V gives CDR1 SGHTA, CDR2 FQGNSA. Trimming removed 2 bases from V and 4 bases from J, with 23 bases in between. The CDR3 region has the DNA TGTGCCAGCAGCTTATTGAGGGCCGGGGAACCGTTGGGCACTGAAGCTTTCTTT. Its protein is CASSLLRAGEPLGTEAFF.

This sequence joins TRBV29-1 and TRBJ2-2; D is uncertain. Germline V gives CDR1 SQVTM, CDR2 ANQGSEA. V dropped 2 bases and J dropped 4 bases, with 8 bases sitting between them. There are 13 residues in the CDR3. The CDR3 sequence is CSVEHSSTGELFF. The CDR3 nucleotides read TGCAGCGTTGAACACTCTAGCACCGGGGAGCTGTTTTTT.

The J gene is TRBJ2-3, the V gene TRBV7-3, with 8 positions matching TRBD1. The germline CDR1 and CDR2 sequences are SGHTA and FQGTGA. CDR3 length equals 15 residues. Germline trimming cut 3 bases from V and 3 bases from J; bases unmatched to any gene: 5. The CDR3 protein is CASSFDRGLTDTQYF. The DNA of the CDR3 is TGTGCCAGCAGCTTCGACAGGGGCTTAACAGATACGCAGTATTTT.

The chain uses TRBV5-1 and TRBJ2-7; 7 bases are a match to TRBD1. The CDR3 is 17 amino acids. The V and J ends lost 0 bases and 2 bases, in that order; junction bases with no gene match: 11. Per germline, CDR1 SGHRS and CDR2 YFSETQ. In nucleotides, the CDR3 is TGCGCCAGCAGCTTGGAGGGGGCCATCGGAGCGGCCTACGAGCAGTACTTC. This translates into CASSLEGAIGAAYEQYF.

In its sample, this clone was seen once. The rearrangement uses TRBV5-1 and TRBJ2-5; tentative D call: TRBD1 (5 bases). CDR1 is SGHRS and CDR2 is YFSETQ in the germline V gene. The CDR3 runs to 16 residues. Trimming removed 1 base from V and 3 bases from J, with 16 bases in between. CDR3 DNA sequence: TGCGCCAGCAGCTTGCCAAAGTGGGGCAGGGAAGAGACCCAGTACTTC. This codes for CASSLPKWGREETQYF.

The chain employs TRBV7-9 and TRBJ2-2; 10 nucleotides align to TRBD1. The CDR3 loop spans 15 amino acids. Germline CDR1 and CDR2: SEHNR and FQNEAQ (reference sequence). Trimming cost V 5 bases and J 4 bases; bases outside gene matches: 4. Here the CDR3 reads CASSLDRGLTGELFF. The CDR3 nucleotides read TGTGCCAGCAGCCTCGACAGGGGGCTCACCGGGGAGCTGTTTTTT. The variable domain in full, completed from reference TRBV7-9 and TRBJ2-2, reads DTGVSQNPRHKITKRGQNVTFRCDPISEHNRLYWYRQTLGQGPEFLTYFQNEAQLEKSRLLSDRFSAERPKGSFSTLEIQRTEQGDSAMYLCASSLDRGLTGELFFGEGSRLTVL.

DNA of the CDR3: TGTGCCAGCAGCCAAGAATCTAGCGCGAACACCGGGGAGCTGTTTTTT. It encodes CASSQESSANTGELFF. The genes are TRBV4-2 and TRBJ2-2, with D tentatively TRBD2 (6 bases). Germline V CDR1 and CDR2: LGHNA, YNFKEQ. V was shortened by 0 bases and J by 0 bases, with 8 bases between the two germline ends. The CDR3 loop spans 16 amino acids.

The chain is built from TRBV6-5 and TRBJ2-7; 8 bases map to TRBD1. V shed 6 bases and J 0 bases; nucleotides not matched to a gene: 7. Germline CDR1 and CDR2: MNHEY and SVGAGI. The CDR3 length is 15 residues. CDR3 residues: CASSPGQGYSYEQYF. In DNA form, the CDR3 reads TGTGCCAGCAGCCCCGGACAGGGCTACTCCTACGAGCAGTACTTC.

V is TRBV19 and J is TRBJ1-2; no definite D call. Trimming shortened V by 5 bases and J by 2 bases, and 27 bases separated the two germline ends. Germline values: CDR1 LNHDA, CDR2 SQIVND (reference sequence). CDR3 length equals 19 residues. Here the CDR3 DNA reads TGTGCCAGTAGTTGGAGAGGGCCGGCCGATGGGATCACAAACTATGGCTACACCTTC. It yields the protein CASSWRGPADGITNYGYTF.

This clone has more than one count but fewer than ten. V is TRBV7-2 and J is TRBJ1-1; 8 bases agree with TRBD1. The CDR3 runs 15 residues. After removal of 3 bases from V and 2 bases from J, the junction contained 5 bases not matched to a gene. CDR1 is SGHTA and CDR2 is FQGNSA in the germline V gene. The CDR3 sequence is CASSFDRGYNTEAFF. The CDR3 region has the DNA TGTGCCAGCAGCTTTGACAGGGGTTATAACACTGAAGCTTTCTTT. The whole variable domain, filled in from reference TRBV7-2 and TRBJ1-1, reads GAGVSQSPSNKVTEKGKDVELRCDPISGHTALYWYRQSLGQGLEFLIYFQGNSAPDKSGLPSDRFSAERTGGSVSTLTIQRTQQEDSAVYLCASSFDRGYNTEAFFGQGTRLTVV.

This rearrangement joins TRBV6-5 to TRBJ1-6, with a tentative D call TRBD1 (6 bases). Germline V gene data show CDR1 as MNHEY and CDR2 as SVGAGI. CDR3 size: 13 residues. Trimming took 2 bases from V and 10 from J, leaving 9 bases between them. CDR3 residues: CASSYERGSPLHF. CDR3 bases: TGTGCCAGCAGTTACGAGAGGGGGTCACCCCTCCACTTT.

The rearrangement joins TRBV6-4 to TRBJ2-3, with D possibly being TRBD1 (7 bases). The CDR3 is 15 amino acids. The V and J ends lost 6 bases and 0 bases respectively, with 13 bases between them. Per the germline V gene, CDR1 is MRHNA and CDR2 is SNTAGT. CDR3 region: CASSRGTSSTDTQYF. The CDR3 coding sequence is TGTGCCAGCAGCAGGGGGACTTCTAGCACAGATACGCAGTATTTT.

The chain carries TRBV30 and TRBJ2-3, with TRBD2 as a possible D gene (6 bases). Germline assignment: CDR1 GTSNPN and CDR2 SVGIG (reference sequence). Trimming removed 3 bases at V and 12 bases at J, with 16 bases between. The CDR3 runs to 12 residues. The CDR3 DNA sequence: TGTGCCTGGAGCCGCGGGGCCTTCGTTCAGTATTTT. As protein: CAWSRGAFVQYF.

The chain is built from TRBV19 and TRBJ2-7; D may be TRBD2 (5 bases). V was cut by 3 bases and J by 4 bases, with 10 bases left in between. The CDR3 is made up of 13 amino acids. The germline gives CDR1 LNHDA, CDR2 SQIVND (reference sequence). DNA of the CDR3: TGTGCCAGTAGTATGGACTCGGCATACGAGCAGTACTTC. This codes for CASSMDSAYEQYF.